Following are 27 T cell receptor beta chains from one sample sequenced in a study of blood T cell repertoires in COVID-19. Clones were read by immunoSEQ multiplex PCR, and TCRdb kept only the in-frame ones, dropping some. The repertoire holds approximately 210,000 clones, with over 75% as singletons. Specimen: peripheral blood. All receptors come from a man aged 50 to 60 with COVID-19, enrolled during active disease.

This clone was counted a few times. The J gene is TRBJ2-2, the V gene TRBV6-6; a possible D gene is TRBD2 (5 bases). Germline V gives CDR1 MNHNY, CDR2 SVGAGI (reference sequence). Trimming left V 2 bases short and J 0 bases short, with 7 bases between. This CDR3 is built from 15 residues. CDR3 bases: TGTGCCAGCAGTTACGGCGGGTCGAACACCGGGGAGCTGTTTTTT. Its translation is CASSYGGSNTGELFF.

V is TRBV2 and J is TRBJ1-1; D not certain. This CDR3 region has 14 residues. V lost 5 bases and J 2 bases, leaving 12 bases between the germline ends. Germline CDR1 SNHLY, CDR2 FYNNEI. The CDR3 is CASSRRRGNTEAFF. Here the CDR3 DNA reads TGTGCCAGCAGTCGGAGACGGGGAAACACTGAAGCTTTCTTT.

The V call is TRBV29-1, the J call TRBJ2-7; a possible D gene is TRBD2 (6 bases). Trimming pared 6 bases from V and 6 bases from J, leaving 12 bases between. Germline assignment: CDR1 SQVTM and CDR2 ANQGSEA. CDR3 length equals 11 residues. This CDR3 reads CSVYSGVEQYF. For the CDR3, the DNA is TGCAGCGTATACTCGGGGGTCGAGCAGTACTTC.

The chain carries TRBV28 and TRBJ2-7; no reliable D call. CDR3 size: 15 residues. Germline CDR1 reads MDHEN; CDR2 reads SYDVKM. V lost 4 bases, J lost 4 bases, and 17 bases lay in between. The CDR3 region has the DNA TGTGCCAGCAGTTCCGAGAAAGCCCCCCCATACGAGCAGTACTTC. Encoded protein: CASSSEKAPPYEQYF.

The chain couples TRBV5-1 to TRBJ2-3; TRBD2 aligns across 10 bases. This CDR3 spans 14 amino acids. Germline V gene data show CDR1 as SGHRS and CDR2 as YFSETQ. Unmatched junction bases numbered 4, after V lost 5 bases and J lost 4 bases. The CDR3 DNA reads as TGCGCCAGCAGACTAGCGGGAAGTTCAGATACGCAGTATTTT. This translates into CASRLAGSSDTQYF.

V is TRBV12-3 or TRBV12-4 and J is TRBJ1-6, with TRBD1 as a possible D gene (5 bases). The V end lost 1 base, the J end lost 8 bases, and 6 bases lay between the germline ends. CDR3 length equals 13 residues. The CDR3 region has the DNA TGTGCCAGCAGTTTAGGGGGGGATTCACCCCTCCACTTT. Protein sequence: CASSLGGDSPLHF.

This rearrangement joins TRBV29-1 to TRBJ2-2; a possible D gene is TRBD2 (5 bases). Germline-derived CDR1 and CDR2 are SQVTM and ANQGSEA. The CDR3 sequence is 12 residues long. The CDR3 DNA is TGCGGAGGCGGAGAGAACACCGGGGAGCTGTTTTTT. Protein sequence: CGGGENTGELFF.

This clone was picked up a small number of times. The chain carries TRBV7-2 and TRBJ1-4, with D tentatively TRBD1 (6 bases). V gave up 1 base and J gave up 6 bases, with 12 bases separating them. Germline CDR1 is SGHTA and CDR2 is FQGNSA. The length of the CDR3 is 15 residues. DNA of the CDR3: TGTGCCAGCAGCTTAGGCTTGGGGGCACATGAAAAACTGTTTTTT. It is translated as CASSLGLGAHEKLFF.

The chain is built from TRBV2 and TRBJ1-6; possible D gene TRBD1, 5 bases. This CDR3 is 12 amino acids long. Germline CDR1 is SNHLY and CDR2 is FYNNEI. V dropped 6 bases and J dropped 7 bases, with 7 bases sitting between them. In DNA, the CDR3 is TGTGCCAGCAGGGGGCCCAATTCACCCCTCCACTTT. Its translation is CASRGPNSPLHF.

This chain connects TRBV29-1 to TRBJ2-7; 13 positions agree with TRBD2. With V trimmed by 7 bases and J by 6 bases, 6 bases remained unmatched. The CDR3 has 13 amino acids. The germline CDR1 and CDR2 sequences are SQVTM and ANQGSEA. CDR3 coding DNA: TGCAGCGCAAAACTAGCGGGAGGGTCCGAGCAGTACTTC. The encoded protein is CSAKLAGGSEQYF.

This chain links TRBV28 with TRBJ1-5; TRBD1 is a possible D gene (6 bases). The V gene lost 1 base and the J gene lost 1 base, with 17 bases spanning the gap. CDR1 and CDR2 from the germline V gene are MDHEN and SYDVKM. The CDR3 contains 18 residues. The CDR3 DNA is TGTGCCAGCAGTTTATTTAGTGAGGGGCAGGGGAGCAATCAGCCCCAGCATTTT. It yields the protein CASSLFSEGQGSNQPQHF.

By proportion, this clone is medium-sized. This chain uses TRBV6-5 with TRBJ1-6, with D maybe TRBD1 (5 bases). Trimming removed 0 bases from V and 5 bases from J, with 8 bases in between. The germline gives CDR1 MNHEY, CDR2 SVGAGI. The CDR3 runs 15 residues. DNA for the CDR3: TGTGCCAGCAGTTACTCCTCAGGGAATAATTCACCCCTCCACTTT. Translation: CASSYSSGNNSPLHF.

CDR3 nucleotides: TGCGCCAGCAGCCCCCGGGGGGCCAGCTATGGCTACACCTTC. Residues: CASSPRGASYGYTF. This chain uses TRBV5-1 with TRBJ1-2; TRBD1 is a possible D gene (6 bases). The CDR3 is 14 residues long. The V gene lost 4 bases and the J gene lost 4 bases, with 14 bases spanning the gap. Looked up from germline, CDR1 is SGHRS and CDR2 is YFSETQ. Variable domain in full (rest from reference TRBV5-1 and TRBJ1-2): KAGVTQTPRYLIKTRGQQVTLSCSPISGHRSVSWYQQTPGQGLQFLFEYFSETQRNKGNFPGRFSGRQFSNSRSEMNVSTLELGDSALYLCASSPRGASYGYTFGSGTRLTVV.

The chain employs TRBV6-5 and TRBJ1-1; perhaps TRBD1 as D (6 bases). The V gene lost 7 bases and the J gene lost 3 bases, with 15 bases spanning the gap. The CDR3 totals 14 residues. Germline CDR1 and CDR2: MNHEY and SVGAGI. CDR3 sequence reads: CASNPQGYDTEAFF. For the CDR3, the DNA is TGTGCCAGCAACCCACAGGGATATGACACTGAAGCTTTCTTT.

The chain links TRBV30 to TRBJ1-6; D call uncertain. Trimming left V 0 bases short and J 10 bases short, with 16 bases between. CDR1 and CDR2 from the germline V gene are GTSNPN and SVGIG (reference sequence). The CDR3 sequence is 15 residues long. CDR3 DNA: TGTGCCTGGAGTGTAGGAGGGCAGGTTGGCTCACCCCTCCACTTT. This translates into CAWSVGGQVGSPLHF.

The V gene is TRBV7-9, the J gene TRBJ2-7; 9 bases match TRBD2. V lost 4 bases, J lost 3 bases, and 10 bases stayed unmatched. The CDR3 has 16 amino acids. Germline V gives CDR1 SEHNR, CDR2 FQNEAQ (reference sequence). The CDR3 region has the DNA TGTGCCAGCAGCTCCTATTTGGCGGGAGGGAACTACGAGCAGTACTTC. Protein: CASSSYLAGGNYEQYF.

The chain couples TRBV28 to TRBJ2-1; D is ambiguous. In germline, CDR1 is MDHEN, CDR2 SYDVKM. Between the trimmed V and J ends, which lost 6 bases and 7 bases, there was a span of 16 bases. The CDR3 is 14 amino acids. The CDR3 DNA sequence: TGTGCCAGCAGCCTGGCAGTACCCTTGAATGAGCAGTTCTTC. It is translated as CASSLAVPLNEQFF. Full variable domain (missing parts from reference TRBV28 and TRBJ2-1): DVKVTQSSRYLVKRTGEKVFLECVQDMDHENMFWYRQDPGLGLRLIYFSYDVKMKEKGDIPEGYSVSREKKERFSLILESASTNQTSMYLCASSLAVPLNEQFFGPGTRLTVL.

Of note for this clone: Germline and junction disagree at one end, which may indicate a read error. The V gene is TRBV4-3, the J gene TRBJ1-4, with TRBD1 as a possible D gene (6 bases). This CDR3 contains 13 residues. The germline CDR1 and CDR2 sequences are LGHNA and YSLEER. CDR3 loop: CASSQGRGAHRLF. CDR3 DNA: TGCGCCAGCAGCCAAGGCCGGGGGGCGCACCGCCTTTTT.

This clone was picked up one time. The chain is built from TRBV7-6 and TRBJ2-2; D might be TRBD2 (6 bases). Looked up from germline, CDR1 is SGHVS and CDR2 is FNYEAQ. Trimming shortened V by 5 bases and J by 5 bases, and 21 bases separated the two germline ends. The CDR3 covers 17 residues. The CDR3 DNA sequence: TGTGCCAGCAGCCCTAGGGGACTTCCGAGTGGTACCGGGGAGCTGTTTTTT. Amino acid sequence: CASSPRGLPSGTGELFF.

A few counts support this clone. The chain has TRBV7-9 and TRBJ1-2, with TRBD1 matching over 7 bases. This CDR3 spans 14 amino acids. With 4 bases clipped from V and 7 bases from J, the junction kept 9 bases outside the gene matches. The germline gives CDR1 SEHNR, CDR2 FQNEAQ (reference sequence). CDR3 nucleotides: TGTGCCAGCAGCTCGGACGGACAGGATGCTGGCTACACCTTC. This codes for CASSSDGQDAGYTF.

This clone was recorded only once. This chain connects TRBV19 to TRBJ2-1; the match to TRBD2 covers 10 bases. CDR1 is LNHDA and CDR2 is SQIVND in the germline V gene (reference sequence). Unmatched junction bases numbered 2, after V lost 10 bases and J lost 2 bases. This CDR3 region has 13 residues. In DNA, the CDR3 is TGTGCCAAAGCGGGAGGGCCCTACAATGAGCAGTTCTTC. Protein: CAKAGGPYNEQFF.

This chain links TRBV6-2 or TRBV6-3 with TRBJ2-7, with 11 bases identical to TRBD1. The CDR3 runs 15 residues. V shed 2 bases, J shed 3 bases, and the junction held 3 bases outside the gene matches. Per germline, CDR1 MNHEY and CDR2 SVGEGT. CDR3: CASSYLDRGLYEQYF. The CDR3 DNA sequence: TGTGCCAGCAGTTACCTGGACAGGGGGCTCTACGAGCAGTACTTC.

The CDR3 DNA reads TGCGCCAGCAGCCAAGTCGGGGCTAACTATGGCTACACCTTC. Translating it yields CASSQVGANYGYTF. The rearrangement links TRBV4-1 to TRBJ1-2, with D uncertain. The ends were cut back, 1 base at V and 0 bases at J, with 6 bases in the middle. Germline V gene lookup returns CDR1 MGHRA and CDR2 YSYEKL. The CDR3 sequence is 14 residues long.

The chain has TRBV5-1 and TRBJ1-6; 8 positions match TRBD1. The length of the CDR3 is 14 residues. Unmatched junction bases numbered 5, after V lost 4 bases and J lost 8 bases. Germline V gene lookup returns CDR1 SGHRS and CDR2 YFSETQ. CDR3 amino acids: CASSMTGVDSPLHF. DNA of the CDR3: TGCGCCAGCAGCATGACAGGGGTGGATTCACCCCTCCACTTT.

This chain links TRBV19 with TRBJ1-5; 7 positions match TRBD1. Germline CDR1 reads LNHDA; CDR2 reads SQIVND (reference sequence). V was pared by 4 bases and J by 1 base, with 7 bases of the junction left unmatched. This CDR3 spans 16 amino acids. The CDR3 loop is CASSNPTGHSNQPQHF. CDR3 DNA sequence: TGTGCCAGTAGTAACCCGACAGGGCACAGCAATCAGCCCCAGCATTTT.

The chain recombines TRBV25-1 with TRBJ2-7; 9 nucleotides align to TRBD1. The germline gives CDR1 MGHDK, CDR2 SYGVNS. V shed 4 bases and J 4 bases; nucleotides not matched to a gene: 5. The CDR3 has 14 residues. CDR3 sequence (DNA): TGTGCCAGCAGTGGAACAGGGGGCTCGTACGAGCAGTACTTC. This sequence encodes CASSGTGGSYEQYF.

The chain uses TRBV18 and TRBJ2-1; TRBD1 might be the D (7 bases). V lost 6 bases to trimming and J lost 7 bases, with 16 bases between them. Germline V CDR1 and CDR2: KGHSH, LQKENI. CDR3 length: 14 amino acids. The DNA of the CDR3 is TGTGCCAGCTCCGCGGGACAGAACGGGAATGAGCAGTTCTTC. Protein sequence: CASSAGQNGNEQFF.